The rows below give T cell receptor beta chains drawn from one sample of a study of control samples from healthy donors and cancer patients. TCRdb keeps only in-frame clones here, not all; method: immunoSEQ multiplex PCR. The sample yields 400,000 to 450,000 clones, about nine tenths seen once. The sequenced sample was PBMCs. These receptors came from a man aged 35 to 55 with head and neck cancer. Both conserved end residues are part of each CDR3. The order of the fields is V gene, D gene, J gene, CDR3 protein. The D gene is left open where the match is weak.

v_call: TRBV5-1; d_call: NA; j_call: TRBJ1-1; cdr3_aa: CASSQGTVTSLAFF
v_call: TRBV28; d_call: NA; j_call: TRBJ1-1; cdr3_aa: CASLRAGDRTEAFF
v_call: TRBV18; d_call: TRBD2; j_call: TRBJ2-1; cdr3_aa: CASSPPNTLAGGLNEQFF
v_call: TRBV13; d_call: NA; j_call: TRBJ2-2; cdr3_aa: CASSLVATGELFF
v_call: TRBV11-2; d_call: NA; j_call: TRBJ2-5; cdr3_aa: CASSFRDGETQYF
v_call: TRBV28; d_call: NA; j_call: TRBJ1-2; cdr3_aa: CASTISVNYGYTF
v_call: TRBV19; d_call: TRBD2; j_call: TRBJ2-7; cdr3_aa: CAVRGRSYEQYF
v_call: TRBV11-2; d_call: TRBD1; j_call: TRBJ1-4; cdr3_aa: CASSPRQGTNEKLFF
v_call: TRBV11-2; d_call: NA; j_call: TRBJ2-7; cdr3_aa: CASSSTRGSYEQYF
v_call: TRBV7-9; d_call: TRBD1; j_call: TRBJ1-6; cdr3_aa: CASSLTLTGESPLHF
v_call: TRBV9; d_call: TRBD2; j_call: TRBJ2-3; cdr3_aa: CASSVRGGPDTQYF
v_call: TRBV5-4; d_call: NA; j_call: TRBJ1-3; cdr3_aa: CASSQGPSSGNTIYF
v_call: TRBV29-1; d_call: NA; j_call: TRBJ2-7; cdr3_aa: CSVEGLAARGEQYF
v_call: TRBV27; d_call: NA; j_call: TRBJ2-3; cdr3_aa: CASSLDPPGPGTDTQYF
v_call: TRBV5-1; d_call: TRBD1; j_call: TRBJ1-1; cdr3_aa: CASSIGQGKGTEAFF
v_call: TRBV6-4; d_call: NA; j_call: TRBJ1-5; cdr3_aa: CASSNSSPPEYSNQPQHF
v_call: TRBV5-6; d_call: TRBD2; j_call: TRBJ2-7; cdr3_aa: CASSPAGGGNEQYF
v_call: TRBV9; d_call: NA; j_call: TRBJ1-1; cdr3_aa: CASSVGLSTEAFF
v_call: TRBV19; d_call: NA; j_call: TRBJ2-7; cdr3_aa: CASSGRAGHRAYEQYF
v_call: TRBV3-1/TRBV3-2; d_call: NA; j_call: TRBJ2-1; cdr3_aa: CASSQKDTEQFF
v_call: TRBV25-1; d_call: NA; j_call: TRBJ2-6; cdr3_aa: CASSDIQSSGANVLTF
v_call: TRBV7-9; d_call: NA; j_call: TRBJ2-5; cdr3_aa: CASSLGAAQETQYF
v_call: TRBV28; d_call: NA; j_call: TRBJ1-2; cdr3_aa: CASRDRPNYGYTF
v_call: TRBV28; d_call: NA; j_call: TRBJ1-2; cdr3_aa: CASSFTGENVYGYTF
v_call: TRBV2; d_call: TRBD1; j_call: TRBJ1-5; cdr3_aa: CASRGQGIQPQHF
v_call: TRBV7-6; d_call: TRBD1; j_call: TRBJ1-3; cdr3_aa: CASSLLGTGVRSGNTIYF
v_call: TRBV4-1; d_call: TRBD2; j_call: TRBJ2-3; cdr3_aa: CASSQDQRGATSTDTQYF
v_call: TRBV19; d_call: TRBD2; j_call: TRBJ2-3; cdr3_aa: CASSIGPGGPSTDTQYF
v_call: TRBV7-3; d_call: NA; j_call: TRBJ1-1; cdr3_aa: CASSFAPRGLNTEAFF
v_call: TRBV3-1/TRBV3-2; d_call: NA; j_call: TRBJ1-6; cdr3_aa: CASSQTYSPLHF
v_call: TRBV5-1; d_call: NA; j_call: TRBJ2-7; cdr3_aa: CASSLVGRGNEQYF